The 25 T cell receptor beta chains presented below share a single source sample, sequenced in a study of cytomegalovirus exposure and HLA in healthy donors. The study ran its PCR with 60 Vbeta and 13 Jbeta primers. The repertoire was sequenced with immunoSEQ multiplex PCR; TCRdb's copy has only in-frame clones and lacks some. The sample lists about 190,000 clones, approximately 79% occurring once. Sequencing input: PBMCs. These receptors were collected from a woman under 30 in good health and CMV-seronegative.

This clone was detected a few times. The chain links TRBV12-5 to TRBJ1-1, with TRBD1 as a possible D gene (5 bases). The germline V gene encodes CDR1 LGHNT and CDR2 FRNRAP. This CDR3 comprises 13 residues. V lost 2 bases and J 1 base, leaving 5 bases between the germline ends. The CDR3 protein is CASGLQGNTEAFF. In DNA, the CDR3 is TGTGCTAGTGGTTTGCAGGGGAACACTGAAGCTTTCTTT.

This chain uses TRBV6-1 with TRBJ2-3; D may be TRBD2 (6 bases). The CDR3 is 12 amino acids. Trimming removed 8 bases at V and 10 bases at J, with 16 bases between. Germline V gives CDR1 MNHNS, CDR2 SASEGT. This chain's CDR3 is CASLHIADAQYF. The CDR3 bases are TGTGCCAGCCTACATATAGCGGACGCGCAGTATTTT.

This chain uses TRBV10-1 with TRBJ2-2, with a tentative D call TRBD2 (5 bases). V lost 3 bases, J lost 4 bases, and 18 bases lay in between. Germline CDR1 WNHNN, CDR2 SYGVQD (reference sequence). The CDR3 is 17 residues long. The CDR3 protein is CASSEGGLYTGTGELFF. DNA of the CDR3: TGCGCCAGCAGTGAAGGTGGACTCTATACTGGCACCGGGGAGCTGTTTTTT.

This clone was seen more than once but under ten times. V gene TRBV6-5 combines with J gene TRBJ2-2; 7 bases line up with TRBD1. The CDR3 has 13 residues. Per germline, CDR1 MNHEY and CDR2 SVGAGI. V shed 5 bases, J shed 5 bases, and the junction held 2 bases outside the gene matches. CDR3 residues: CASSTDRTGELFF. CDR3 nucleotide sequence: TGTGCCAGCAGTACGGACAGGACCGGGGAGCTGTTTTTT.

This chain uses TRBV6-5 with TRBJ2-4, with D unclear. V was pared by 10 bases and J by 3 bases, with 13 bases between. The CDR3 consists of 13 residues. Germline V lookup: CDR1 MNHEY, CDR2 SVGAGI. The CDR3 is CATAGDGKNIQYF. The DNA for the CDR3 is TGTGCCACGGCAGGTGACGGCAAAAACATTCAGTACTTC.

The chain couples TRBV28 to TRBJ1-4; D uncertain. The V gene's germline CDR1 is MDHEN and CDR2 SYDVKM. This CDR3 has 14 residues. Trimming cost V 6 bases and J 7 bases, with 15 bases left between them. The CDR3 region has the DNA TGTGCCAGCAGATGGCCAGATGGGAGTGAAAAACTGTTTTTT. Its protein is CASRWPDGSEKLFF.

The chain uses TRBV6-1 and TRBJ2-7; TRBD2 is a possible D gene (6 bases). V was shortened by 5 bases and J by 2 bases, with 13 bases between the two germline ends. The V gene's germline CDR1 is MNHNS and CDR2 SASEGT. This CDR3 has 14 residues. CDR3: CASSQDRGTYEQYF. The CDR3 coding sequence is TGTGCCAGCAGTCAGGACCGCGGGACCTACGAGCAGTACTTC.

The chain combines TRBV6-6 with TRBJ2-2; TRBD1 matches at 9 bases. This CDR3 is 14 amino acids long. V lost 7 bases and J lost 8; bases outside the gene matches: 8. Germline V gives CDR1 MNHNY, CDR2 SVGAGI (reference sequence). The CDR3 sequence is CASILRGQGGELFF. CDR3 nucleotides: TGTGCCAGCATTTTACGGGGACAGGGAGGGGAGCTGTTTTTT.

This chain joins TRBV5-1 and TRBJ1-1; 7 nucleotides match TRBD1. The germline CDR1 and CDR2 sequences are SGHRS and YFSETQ. Unmatched junction bases numbered 10, after V lost 9 bases and J lost 5 bases. The CDR3 is 13 amino acids. The CDR3, as DNA: TGCGCCACCAGGCAACAGGGGCAAACTGAAGCTTTCTTT. Translation gives CATRQQGQTEAFF.

The V and J genes are TRBV27 and TRBJ1-2, with TRBD1 matching over 10 bases. Germline V gene lookup returns CDR1 MNHEY and CDR2 SMNVEV (reference sequence). The CDR3 is 16 residues long. V lost 6 bases to trimming and J lost 4 bases; unmatched junction nucleotides: 11. CDR3 in DNA: TGTGCCAGCAGCCTCAGTACGGGACAGGGGAGCTATGGCTACACCTTC. This translates into CASSLSTGQGSYGYTF.

V usage is TRBV7-2 and J usage is TRBJ2-3; possibly TRBD1 for D (6 bases). Trimming pared 0 bases from V and 2 bases from J, leaving 9 bases between. Germline values: CDR1 SGHTA, CDR2 FQGNSA. The CDR3 loop spans 15 amino acids. DNA for the CDR3: TGTGCCAGCAGCTTAGCGACAGGTACCACAGATACGCAGTATTTT. Translation: CASSLATGTTDTQYF.

This chain uses TRBV5-1 with TRBJ2-5; a weak D match, TRBD2 (6 bases). The CDR3 contains 15 residues. The V end lost 4 bases, the J end lost 5 bases, and 18 bases lay between the germline ends. Per germline, CDR1 SGHRS and CDR2 YFSETQ. The DNA for the CDR3 is TGCGCCAGCAGCCAAAGACTAGAGTCCGCGGAGACCCAGTACTTC. The encoded protein is CASSQRLESAETQYF.

The chain joins TRBV11-3 to TRBJ2-1; 8 positions agree with TRBD2. Germline V gives CDR1 SGHNT, CDR2 YENEEA. The CDR3 is 18 amino acids. V trimming: 1 base; J trimming: 5 bases; junction bases outside the gene matches: 13. CDR3 sequence (DNA): TGTGCCAGCAGCTTAGCTGTTCTTCCTAGCGGGCTACACAATGAGCAGTTCTTC. This gives the protein CASSLAVLPSGLHNEQFF.

The V and J genes are TRBV27 and TRBJ1-2; weak D call: TRBD1 (6 bases). Germline V gene data show CDR1 as MNHEY and CDR2 as SMNVEV (reference sequence). CDR3 length: 16 amino acids. With 5 bases removed from V and 5 bases from J, the gap between germline ends came to 21 bases. The CDR3 DNA reads TGTGCCAGCAGTCTCACCGCCTCCGGGACACCTTATGGCTACACCTTC. It yields the protein CASSLTASGTPYGYTF.

This clone appeared once. V gene TRBV21-1 combines with J gene TRBJ1-2; TRBD1, as called in the table, went unchecked against the DNA. TRBV21-1 constitutes a pseudogene. The CDR3 is made up of 14 amino acids. Here the CDR3 reads CASKINGQGNGYTF. DNA of the CDR3: TGTGCCAGCAAAATAAACGGACAGGGGAATGGCTACACCTTC.

The chain recombines TRBV29-1 with TRBJ2-7, with D perhaps matching TRBD1 (6 bases). V was clipped by 7 bases and J by 2 bases, with 12 bases between them. This CDR3 is built from 12 residues. From germline, CDR1 is SQVTM and CDR2 ANQGSEA. As DNA, the CDR3 is TGCAGCGCCCGGGACACTACCTACGAGCAGTACTTC. Translated: CSARDTTYEQYF.

In this sample, this clone turned up once. The J gene is TRBJ2-5, the V gene TRBV20-1, with a tentative D call TRBD1 (5 bases). V lost 5 bases, J lost 7 bases, and 11 bases lay in between. The CDR3 consists of 11 residues. Germline values: CDR1 DFQATT, CDR2 SNEGSKA (reference sequence). The CDR3 is CSAQGLGTQYF. In DNA, the CDR3 is TGCAGTGCTCAGGGATTAGGGACCCAGTACTTC.

J is TRBJ1-2 and V is TRBV7-9; a possible D gene is TRBD1 (6 bases). Germline loops: CDR1 SEHNR, CDR2 FQNEAQ (reference sequence). Trimming removed 10 bases from V and 8 bases from J, with 14 bases in between. The CDR3 has 11 residues. Written as DNA, the CDR3 is TGTGCCACCGCAGGGGAAGGCGGCTACACCTTC. Amino acids: CATAGEGGYTF.

This rearrangement joins TRBV4-2 to TRBJ2-3, with D perhaps matching TRBD2 (5 bases). CDR3 length equals 17 residues. Germline V gene data show CDR1 as LGHNA and CDR2 as YNFKEQ. V lost 0 bases to trimming and J lost 6 bases, with 19 bases between them. This CDR3 is CASSQDRSSWEDDTQYF. As DNA, the CDR3 is TGTGCCAGCAGCCAAGATAGGTCTAGCTGGGAAGACGATACGCAGTATTTT.

A few counts support this clone. The chain is built from TRBV18 and TRBJ1-5; no firm D call. The CDR3 covers 16 residues. CDR1 and CDR2 (germline): KGHSH, LQKENI. The V and J ends lost 6 bases and 1 base respectively, with 16 bases between them. This CDR3 reads CASSPTVVISNQPQHF. The CDR3 region has the DNA TGTGCCAGCTCGCCAACGGTCGTAATAAGCAATCAGCCCCAGCATTTT.

The V gene is TRBV6-1, the J gene TRBJ2-1; 9 nucleotides line up with TRBD1. The CDR3 totals 14 residues. Germline loops: CDR1 MNHNS, CDR2 SASEGT. The junction had 12 bases not matched to a gene; V was cut back by 4 bases and J by 14 bases. CDR3 sequence: CASSGITGGPGKFF. The DNA of the CDR3 is TGTGCCAGCAGTGGAATCACAGGGGGCCCGGGGAAGTTCTTC.

V usage is TRBV2 and J usage is TRBJ2-7; possibly TRBD1 for D (5 bases). V lost 8 bases, J lost 0 bases, and 8 bases lay in between. CDR1 SNHLY and CDR2 FYNNEI come from the germline V gene. There are 12 residues in the CDR3. This chain's CDR3 is CASLQGSYEQYF. For the CDR3, the DNA is TGTGCCAGCCTGCAGGGCTCCTACGAGCAGTACTTC.

The rearrangement uses TRBV9 and TRBJ2-3; tentative D call: TRBD2 (5 bases). V dropped 4 bases and J dropped 0 bases, with 9 bases sitting between them. The CDR3 runs to 14 residues. Germline-derived CDR1 and CDR2 are SGDLS and YYNGEE. CDR3 region: CASSPSLSTDTQYF. The DNA for the CDR3 is TGTGCCAGCAGCCCTAGCCTGAGCACAGATACGCAGTATTTT.

This chain connects TRBV11-3 to TRBJ2-2; D is uncertain. The CDR3 length is 14 residues. Germline CDR1 reads SGHNT; CDR2 reads YENEEA. V lost 0 bases and J 3 bases, leaving 5 bases between the germline ends. This CDR3 is CASSLESYTGELFF. CDR3 sequence (DNA): TGTGCCAGCAGCTTAGAATCCTACACCGGGGAGCTGTTTTTT.

This chain uses TRBV6-6 with TRBJ2-3; 8 bases match TRBD2. J gave up 1 base and V 5 bases, and 5 bases lay outside the gene matches. The CDR3 loop spans 15 amino acids. Germline CDR1 is MNHNY and CDR2 is SVGAGI (reference sequence). The CDR3 nucleotides read TGTGCCAGCAGTCGCCAGACTAGCGGCACAGATACGCAGTATTTT. It codes for CASSRQTSGTDTQYF.